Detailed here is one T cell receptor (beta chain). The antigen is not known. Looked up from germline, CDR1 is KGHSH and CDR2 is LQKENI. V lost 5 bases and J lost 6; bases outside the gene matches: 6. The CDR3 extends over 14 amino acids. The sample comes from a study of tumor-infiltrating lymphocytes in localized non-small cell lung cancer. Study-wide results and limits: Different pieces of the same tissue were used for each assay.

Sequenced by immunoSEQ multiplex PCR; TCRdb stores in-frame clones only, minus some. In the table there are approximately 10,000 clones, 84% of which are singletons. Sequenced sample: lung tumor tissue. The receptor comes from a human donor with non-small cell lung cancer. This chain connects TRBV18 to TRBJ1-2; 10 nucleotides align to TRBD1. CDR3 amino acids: CASSTQTGGDGYTF. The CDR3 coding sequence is TGTGCCAGCTCAACCCAGACAGGGGGCGATGGCTACACCTTC.